This T cell receptor beta chain is from a study of identical twins. Per germline, CDR1 SEHNR and CDR2 FQNEAQ (reference sequence). J lost 2 bases, V lost 5 bases, and 5 bases had no gene match. This CDR3 region has 16 residues. MiXCR, run by TCRdb on the 5' RACE reads, gives a single entry per CDR3 protein. The repertoire holds 200,000 or so distinct CDR3 sequences, with about 15% as singletons. These data are also associated with another study on T cells expressing NK-cell markers. That work states: Sorted CD3+CD56+NKG2C+, CD3+CD56+NKG2C- and CD3+CD56-NKG2C+ T cells supplied TCR beta repertoires. Unclear, still, was the HCMV specificity of the expanded NKG2C+ T cell clones.

The specimen was CD8+ T cells sorted from blood. The J gene is TRBJ2-2, the V gene TRBV7-9; 10 bases line up with TRBD2. This TCR came from a woman younger than 30 in good health. CDR3 sequence: CASSVLAGGNTGELFF. DNA for the CDR3: TGTGCCAGCAGCGTCTTAGCGGGAGGCAACACCGGGGAGCTGTTTTTT.